A selection of T cell receptor beta chains follows, all from one sample in a study of cytomegalovirus exposure and HLA in healthy donors. The table came from immunoSEQ multiplex PCR; TCRdb's copy has only in-frame clones and leaves some out. Of about 120,000 clones in the sample, 80% were seen once. Material for sequencing was PBMCs. These receptors were collected from a young man in good health and CMV-seronegative. CDR3s include the opening cysteine and the closing phenylalanine or tryptophan. The D gene is left open where the match is weak. The size of a clone is reported for some rows only, either as once, few or many, or as a class for expanded clones.

-,TRBD1,TRBV7-8,TRBJ1-2,CASSRPYGQVLDGYTF,TGTGCCAGCAGCCGACCCTATGGACAGGTTTTAGATGGCTACACCTTC
-,-,TRBV2,TRBJ2-7,CASSRDFSYEQYF,TGTGCCAGCAGTCGGGACTTCTCCTACGAGCAGTACTTC
few,-,TRBV20-1,TRBJ2-4,CSAINNIQYF,TGCAGTGCTATTAATAACATTCAGTACTTC
-,-,TRBV5-4,TRBJ2-2,CASSLGTVNTGELFF,TGTGCCAGCAGCTTGGGGACAGTGAACACCGGGGAGCTGTTTTTT
-,-,TRBV5-5,TRBJ1-1,CASSLVGGMNTEAFF,TGTGCCAGCAGCTTGGTGGGGGGGATGAACACTGAAGCTTTCTTT
-,TRBD2,TRBV6-1,TRBJ2-5,CASSPPRAGVETQYF,TGTGCCAGCAGTCCCCCCCGAGCGGGGGTAGAGACCCAGTACTTC
-,TRBD2,TRBV19,TRBJ2-1,CASSNRPGLKYNEQFF,TGTGCCAGTAGTAACCGTCCGGGACTAAAATACAATGAGCAGTTCTTC
-,-,TRBV6-5,TRBJ2-3,CASSYLGGGRTDTQYF,TGTGCCAGCAGTTATCTCGGCGGGGGCCGCACAGATACGCAGTATTTT
-,-,TRBV5-4,TRBJ2-7,CASGDRSHEQYF,TGTGCCAGCGGTGACAGGAGCCACGAGCAGTACTTC
-,-,TRBV6-1,TRBJ1-2,CASSELGRGKHGYTF,TGTGCCAGCAGTGAATTGGGAAGGGGGAAGCATGGCTACACCTTC
-,-,TRBV19,TRBJ1-2,CASSIDRSSYGYTF,TGTGCCAGTAGTATAGATCGGAGTTCCTATGGCTACACCTTC
few,-,TRBV7-8,TRBJ2-1,CASSLTGGEQFF,TGTGCCAGCAGCTTAACCGGTGGTGAGCAGTTCTTC
-,-,TRBV30,TRBJ1-6,CAWSIPGGGLYNSPLHF,TGTGCCTGGAGTATCCCCGGCGGGGGCTTATATAATTCACCCCTCCACTTT
-,TRBD1,TRBV9,TRBJ2-2,CASTGQQTGELFF,TGTGCCAGCACGGGACAGCAGACCGGGGAGCTGTTTTTT
few,-,TRBV29-1,TRBJ2-6,CSVESDGGASSYGANGLTF,TGCAGCGTTGAATCCGATGGCGGGGCGTCTTCGTATGGGGCCAACGGCCTGACTTTC
-,-,TRBV2,TRBJ2-1,CASMEQVNNEQFF,TGTGCCAGCATGGAACAGGTTAACAATGAGCAGTTCTTC
-,TRBD2,TRBV2,TRBJ2-3,CASSARSGGVTDTQYF,TGTGCCAGCAGTGCCCGTAGCGGGGGGGTAACAGATACGCAGTATTTT
-,TRBD1,TRBV11-3,TRBJ2-2,CASSVTGVGELFF,TGTGCCAGCAGCGTGACAGGGGTCGGGGAGCTGTTTTTT
once,TRBD1,TRBV15,TRBJ1-4,CATSRGQGGEKLFF,TGTGCCACCAGCAGAGGACAGGGGGGTGAAAAACTGTTTTTT
-,-,TRBV19,TRBJ1-5,CASSIGLARAGVANQPQHF,TGTGCCAGTAGTATAGGTCTAGCCCGGGCCGGGGTTGCCAATCAGCCCCAGCATTTT
-,-,TRBV18,TRBJ2-7,CASSPPTTSSYEQYF,TGTGCCAGCTCACCGCCAACGACTAGTTCCTACGAGCAGTACTTC
-,TRBD1,TRBV19,TRBJ1-1,CASAGTVGRDTEAFF,TGTGCCAGTGCCGGGACAGTGGGAAGGGACACTGAAGCTTTCTTT
few,-,TRBV11-2,TRBJ2-7,CASSSGIGTGYEQYF,TGTGCCAGCAGCTCCGGGATTGGGACTGGCTACGAGCAGTACTTC
-,-,TRBV6-5,TRBJ1-2,CASIGPPYGYTF,TGTGCCAGCATTGGGCCGCCCTATGGCTACACCTTC
-,TRBD2,TRBV7-9,TRBJ2-7,CASSLAVLAAEQYF,TGTGCCAGCAGCTTAGCAGTACTAGCGGCCGAGCAGTACTTC
-,TRBD1,TRBV2,TRBJ1-1,CASSGGTEGPVGEAFF,TGTGCCAGCAGTGGGGGGACAGAGGGTCCGGTGGGTGAAGCTTTCTTT
-,TRBD2,TRBV19,TRBJ2-2,CASSNQAGGLHGELFF,TGTGCCAGTAGTAACCAAGCGGGGGGGCTTCACGGGGAGCTGTTTTTT
-,-,TRBV19,TRBJ2-7,CASSRSPGVGEQYF,TGTGCCAGTTCGAGGTCCCCGGGGGTCGGGGAGCAGTACTTC
-,-,TRBV28,TRBJ1-2,CASSSGVGYTF,TGTGCCAGCAGCTCAGGGGTAGGCTACACCTTC
-,TRBD2,TRBV27,TRBJ2-1,CASRRGGNEQFF,TGTGCCAGCAGACGGGGGGGCAATGAGCAGTTCTTC
-,TRBD1,TRBV29-1,TRBJ1-1,CSAGTGRYTEAFF,TGCAGCGCCGGGACAGGGAGATACACTGAAGCTTTCTTT
-,TRBD1,TRBV19,TRBJ2-7,CATGTGVGGYEQYF,TGTGCCACCGGGACAGGGGTTGGGGGCTACGAGCAGTACTTC
-,-,TRBV5-1,TRBJ2-1,CASATALSSYNEQFF,TGCGCCAGCGCTACAGCCCTGAGCTCCTACAATGAGCAGTTCTTC
-,TRBD2,TRBV5-1,TRBJ2-7,CASSSRQLAGGLRGQYF,TGCGCCAGCAGCTCGCGTCAACTAGCGGGGGGTCTACGAGGGCAGTACTTC
-,-,TRBV2,TRBJ2-7,CASSGGQGGEQYF,TGTGCCAGCAGTGGAGGACAGGGAGGGGAGCAGTACTTC
-,TRBD1,TRBV19,TRBJ2-7,CASSISQGVYEQYF,TGTGCCAGTAGTATTTCACAGGGGGTGTACGAGCAGTACTTC
-,TRBD2,TRBV4-2,TRBJ2-7,CASSQDAGGGWASGGSYEQYF,TGTGCCAGCAGCCAAGACGCTGGAGGGGGTTGGGCTAGCGGGGGTTCCTACGAGCAGTACTTC
-,-,TRBV7-9,TRBJ2-3,CASSLVQGYDTQYF,TGTGCCAGCAGCTTAGTACAGGGTTACGATACGCAGTATTTT
-,-,TRBV7-8,TRBJ2-5,CASSFWRGIYETQYF,TGTGCCAGCAGCTTTTGGAGAGGAATCTATGAGACCCAGTACTTC
-,-,TRBV7-9,TRBJ2-7,CASSSRVRPEQYF,TGTGCCAGCAGCTCCAGGGTGCGTCCCGAGCAGTACTTC
-,TRBD1,TRBV30,TRBJ2-7,CAWSTGQGSYEQYF,TGTGCCTGGAGTACGGGACAGGGATCCTACGAGCAGTACTTC
-,-,TRBV5-1,TRBJ1-2,CASSSGETVNGYTF,TGCGCCAGCAGCTCCGGGGAGACGGTTAATGGCTACACCTTC
-,TRBD1,TRBV10-2,TRBJ1-5,CASSRTGGNQPQHF,TGCGCCAGCAGTAGGACAGGGGGAAATCAGCCCCAGCATTTT
-,TRBD1,TRBV25-1,TRBJ2-2,CASSPRQGVGTGELFF,TGTGCCAGCAGTCCACGGCAGGGGGTGGGCACCGGGGAGCTGTTTTTT
-,-,TRBV10-3,TRBJ2-7,CAISESGRASSYEQYF,TGTGCCATCAGTGAGTCGGGCAGGGCTAGCTCCTACGAGCAGTACTTC
-,-,TRBV5-5,TRBJ1-2,CASSLRRVGYGYTF,TGTGCCAGCAGCTTGAGGAGGGTGGGCTATGGCTACACCTTC
-,-,TRBV18,TRBJ1-1,CASSPTPTNTEAFF,TGTGCCAGCTCACCTACGCCGACAAACACTGAAGCTTTCTTT